This TCR beta chain emerged from a study of T cell repertoires in cytomegalovirus infection. TCRdb independently ran MiXCR on the reads; one entry per CDR3 protein. The data contain roughly 990,000 distinct CDR3 sequences, approximately 31% of them singletons. The germline V and J ends were trimmed by 5 bases and 5 bases, with 18 bases remaining between them. The CDR3 is 15 amino acids. CDR1 and CDR2 from the germline V gene are MNHEY and SMNVEV (reference sequence). A note on this clonotype: As yet, its antigen is unknown.

This chain connects TRBV27 to TRBJ2-5; D may match TRBD1 or TRBD2 (6 bases each). The sample consisted of cultured CD8+ T cells from PBMCs, taken from culture after CMV antigen stimulation. This TCR was sampled from a human donor in good health (CMV status not recorded). Some clones in this sample may be carry-over from other donors' samples. The CDR3 bases are TGTGCCAGCAGTGGGGGCGGGACAAGAGGGGAGACCCAGTACTTC. Protein: CASSGGGTRGETQYF.